This TCR beta chain was retrieved from a study of CD8 T cells in ankylosing spondylitis. The study, taken as a whole, reports: The authors reported significant enrichment of disease-linked clones in matched ankylosing spondylitis synovial fluid.

One entry per CDR3 protein, called by TCRdb with MiXCR from the 5' RACE reads. The data contain about 240,000 distinct CDR3 sequences, roughly 10% of them singletons. V lost 4 bases and J 3 bases, leaving 16 bases between the germline ends. Germline values: CDR1 LNHDA, CDR2 SQIVND (reference sequence). This CDR3 has 17 amino acids. In the case of this clonotype: The target antigen is unknown.

V usage is TRBV19 and J usage is TRBJ2-6; possibly TRBD1 or TRBD2 for D (5 bases each). The source material was blood, either unsorted or a sorted T cell fraction (not recorded which). The TCR sequence derives from a male donor with ankylosing spondylitis or in good health (not recorded which). The CDR3 loop is CASSTAARGLGANVLTF. The CDR3 DNA sequence: TGTGCCAGTAGTACCGCAGCCCGGGGCCTTGGGGCCAACGTCCTGACTTTC. The full variable domain, in which reference TRBV19 and TRBJ2-6 provide the parts outside the CDR3, is DGGITQSPKYLFRKEGQNVTLSCEQNLNHDAMYWYRQDPGQGLRLIYYSQIVNDFQKGDIAEGYSVSREKKESFPLTVTSAQKNPTAFYLCASSTAARGLGANVLTFGAGSRLTVL.